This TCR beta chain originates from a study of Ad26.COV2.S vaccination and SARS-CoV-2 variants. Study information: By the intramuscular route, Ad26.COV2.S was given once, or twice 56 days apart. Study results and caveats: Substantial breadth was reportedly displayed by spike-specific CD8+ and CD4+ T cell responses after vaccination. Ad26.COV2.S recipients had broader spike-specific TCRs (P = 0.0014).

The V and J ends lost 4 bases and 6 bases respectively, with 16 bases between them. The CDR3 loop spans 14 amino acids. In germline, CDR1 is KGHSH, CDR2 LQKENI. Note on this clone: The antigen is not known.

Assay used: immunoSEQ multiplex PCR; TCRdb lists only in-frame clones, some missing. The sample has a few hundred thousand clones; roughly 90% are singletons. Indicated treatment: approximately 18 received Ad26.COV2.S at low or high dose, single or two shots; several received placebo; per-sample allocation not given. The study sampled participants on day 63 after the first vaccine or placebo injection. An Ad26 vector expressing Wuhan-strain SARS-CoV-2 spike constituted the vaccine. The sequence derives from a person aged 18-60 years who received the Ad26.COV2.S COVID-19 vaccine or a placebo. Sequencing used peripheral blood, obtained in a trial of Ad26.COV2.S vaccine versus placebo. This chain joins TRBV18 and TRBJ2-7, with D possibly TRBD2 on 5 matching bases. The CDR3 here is CASSRSSGSLEQYF. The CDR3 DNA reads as TGTGCCAGCTCACGATCGAGCGGATCTCTCGAGCAGTACTTC.